This T cell receptor beta chain appears in the sequencing data of a study of cytomegalovirus exposure and HLA in healthy donors. Study summary: There were roughly 110 million unique TCR beta sequences, drawn from roughly 200 million T cells, in an earlier analysis. Study findings and constraints: According to a later analysis, donors in an Asian-associated ancestry cluster reportedly had fewer N-insertions than the approximately 730-donor mean. Reports credit the classifier with highly specific, highly sensitive diagnosis of cytomegalovirus status. Cytomegalovirus association was listed for about 150 TCR beta chains.

Concerning this clone: The antigen remains undetermined.

Germline CDR1 MRHNA, CDR2 SNTAGT. Deletions cut 5 bases from V and 2 bases from J, with 15 bases between. The CDR3 totals 15 residues. PCR used 60 Vbeta primers and 13 Jbeta primers. Libraries were prepared by immunoSEQ multiplex PCR; TCRdb keeps only in-frame clonotypes and omits some of them. The sample shows some 210,000 clones, 75% to 90% of them seen only once. The origin of this receptor is a young man in good health and CMV-seronegative. The chain carries TRBV6-4 and TRBJ1-2, with D possibly TRBD1 on 6 matching bases. The sequencing sample was made of PBMCs. DNA of the CDR3: TGTGCCAGCAGTCCGGTGGCAGGGGAGAACTATGGCTACACCTTC. It specifies CASSPVAGENYGYTF.